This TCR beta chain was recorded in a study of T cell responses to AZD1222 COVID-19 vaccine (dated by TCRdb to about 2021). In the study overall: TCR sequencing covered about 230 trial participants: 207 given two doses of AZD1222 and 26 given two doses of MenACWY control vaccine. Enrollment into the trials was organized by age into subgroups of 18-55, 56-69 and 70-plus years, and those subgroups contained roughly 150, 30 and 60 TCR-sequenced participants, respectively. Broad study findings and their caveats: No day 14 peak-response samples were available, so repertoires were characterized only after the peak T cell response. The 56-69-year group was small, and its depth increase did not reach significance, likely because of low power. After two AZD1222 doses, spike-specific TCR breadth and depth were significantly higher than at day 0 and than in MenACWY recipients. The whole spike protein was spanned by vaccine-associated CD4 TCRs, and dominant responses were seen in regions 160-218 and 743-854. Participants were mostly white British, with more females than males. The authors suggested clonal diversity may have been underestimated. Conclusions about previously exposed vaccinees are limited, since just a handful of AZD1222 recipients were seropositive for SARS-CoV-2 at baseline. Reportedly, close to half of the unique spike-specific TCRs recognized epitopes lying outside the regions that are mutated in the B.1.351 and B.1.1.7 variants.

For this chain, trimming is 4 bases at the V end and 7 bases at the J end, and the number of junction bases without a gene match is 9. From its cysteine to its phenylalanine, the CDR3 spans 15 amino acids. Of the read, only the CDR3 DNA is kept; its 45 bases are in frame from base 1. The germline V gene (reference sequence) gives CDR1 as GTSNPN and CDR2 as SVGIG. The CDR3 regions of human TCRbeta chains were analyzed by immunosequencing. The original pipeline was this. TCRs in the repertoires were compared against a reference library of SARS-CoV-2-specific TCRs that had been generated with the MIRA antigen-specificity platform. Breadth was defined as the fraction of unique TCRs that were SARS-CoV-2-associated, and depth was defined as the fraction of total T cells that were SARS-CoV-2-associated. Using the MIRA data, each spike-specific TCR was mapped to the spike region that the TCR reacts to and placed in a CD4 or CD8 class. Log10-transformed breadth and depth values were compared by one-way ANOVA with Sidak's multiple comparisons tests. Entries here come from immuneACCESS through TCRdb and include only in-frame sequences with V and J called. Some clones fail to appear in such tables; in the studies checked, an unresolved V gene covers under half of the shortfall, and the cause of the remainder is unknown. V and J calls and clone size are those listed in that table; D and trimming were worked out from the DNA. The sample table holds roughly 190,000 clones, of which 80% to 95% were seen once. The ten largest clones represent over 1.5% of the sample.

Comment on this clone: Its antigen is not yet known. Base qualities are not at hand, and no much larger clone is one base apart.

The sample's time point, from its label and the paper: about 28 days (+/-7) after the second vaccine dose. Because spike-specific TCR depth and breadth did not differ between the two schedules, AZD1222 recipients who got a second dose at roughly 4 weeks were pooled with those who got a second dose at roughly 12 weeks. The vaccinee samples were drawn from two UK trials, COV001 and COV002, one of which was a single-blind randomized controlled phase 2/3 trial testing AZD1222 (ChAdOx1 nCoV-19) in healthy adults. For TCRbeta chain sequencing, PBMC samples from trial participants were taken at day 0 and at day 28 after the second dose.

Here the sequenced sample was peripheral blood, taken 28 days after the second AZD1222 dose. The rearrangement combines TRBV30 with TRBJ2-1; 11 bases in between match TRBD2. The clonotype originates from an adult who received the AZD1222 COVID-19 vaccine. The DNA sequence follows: TGTGCCTGGAATAGCGGGGGGGCGCTAGGGAATGAGCAGTTCTTC. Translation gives CAWNSGGALGNEQFF. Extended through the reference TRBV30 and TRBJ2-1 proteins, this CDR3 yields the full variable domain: SQTIHQWPATLVQPVGSPLSLECTVEGTSNPNLYWYRQAAGRGLQLLFYSVGIGQISSEVPQNLSASRPQDRQFILSSKKLLLSDSGFYLCAWNSGGALGNEQFFGPGTRLTVL.